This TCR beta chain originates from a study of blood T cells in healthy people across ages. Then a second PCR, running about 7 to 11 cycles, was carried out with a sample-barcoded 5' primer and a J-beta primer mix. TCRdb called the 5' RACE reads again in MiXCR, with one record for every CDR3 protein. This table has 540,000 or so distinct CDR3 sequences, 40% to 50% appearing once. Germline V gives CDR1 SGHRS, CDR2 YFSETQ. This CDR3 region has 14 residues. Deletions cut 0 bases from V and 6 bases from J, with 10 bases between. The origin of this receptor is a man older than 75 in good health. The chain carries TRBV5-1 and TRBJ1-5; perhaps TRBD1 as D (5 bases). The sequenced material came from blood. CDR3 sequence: CASSLEAGSQPQHF. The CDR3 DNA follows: TGCGCCAGCAGCTTGGAAGCAGGGTCTCAGCCCCAGCATTTT.